One sample yielded the 26 T cell receptor beta chains listed below, sequenced in a study of blood T cell repertoires in COVID-19. Profiling relied on immunoSEQ multiplex PCR, and the TCRdb table lists in-frame clones only, not all of them. The sample includes some 160,000 clones, 85% of them seen just once. The sequencing sample was made of peripheral blood. All receptors come from a woman of 80 years or more with COVID-19, enrolled during active disease.

V gene TRBV28 combines with J gene TRBJ1-2; D remains ambiguous. Per germline, CDR1 MDHEN and CDR2 SYDVKM. The CDR3 loop spans 15 amino acids. The V end was cut by 2 bases, the J end by 4 bases, with 14 bases between. The CDR3 sequence: CASSLGYEGRYGYTF. The DNA for the CDR3 is TGTGCCAGCAGTTTAGGTTACGAGGGCCGCTATGGCTACACCTTC.

This chain links TRBV7-9 with TRBJ2-7; D ambiguous. Per the germline V gene, CDR1 is SEHNR and CDR2 is FQNEAQ (reference sequence). This CDR3 region has 17 residues. V dropped 4 bases and J dropped 3 bases, with 22 bases sitting between them. The CDR3 DNA follows: TGTGCCAGCAGCTCGTCCAGTGGCCTTGCCTCTTTCTACGAGCAGTACTTC. Translated, it gives CASSSSSGLASFYEQYF.

V usage is TRBV9 and J usage is TRBJ1-2, with 9 bases lining up with TRBD1. V lost 4 bases, J lost 6 bases, and 4 bases stayed unmatched. Germline loops: CDR1 SGDLS, CDR2 YYNGEE. The CDR3 is made up of 13 amino acids. CDR3 bases: TGTGCCAGCAGCTCGGGACAGGGAGATGGCTACACCTTC. Amino acid sequence: CASSSGQGDGYTF.

The J gene is TRBJ1-1, the V gene TRBV14; the D gene is possibly TRBD1 (5 bases). The CDR3 is 13 residues long. V was trimmed by 1 base and J by 4 bases, leaving 7 bases between them. Germline CDR1 and CDR2: SGHDN and FVKESK. CDR3 nucleotides: TGTGCCAGCAGCCAAGTCAGGGCCACTGAAGCTTTCTTT. It yields the protein CASSQVRATEAFF.

V usage is TRBV2 and J usage is TRBJ2-7, with D perhaps TRBD2 (5 bases). This CDR3 contains 14 residues. Germline loops: CDR1 SNHLY, CDR2 FYNNEI. V shed 7 bases and J shed 0 bases, with 13 bases lying between them. CDR3 DNA: TGTGCCAGCATGGTCGGACTGAGCTCCTACGAGCAGTACTTC. It translates to CASMVGLSSYEQYF.

The chain is built from TRBV6-5 and TRBJ2-2; perhaps TRBD1 as D (6 bases). CDR3 length: 16 amino acids. The V end lost 4 bases, the J end lost 1 base, and 13 bases lay between the germline ends. CDR1 MNHEY and CDR2 SVGAGI come from the germline V gene. This CDR3 reads CASSFQGTQNTGELFF. The CDR3 DNA reads TGTGCCAGCAGTTTTCAGGGGACACAGAACACCGGGGAGCTGTTTTTT.

This chain connects TRBV2 to TRBJ1-2, with TRBD1 matching over 9 bases. In germline, CDR1 is SNHLY, CDR2 FYNNEI. V dropped 8 bases and J dropped 3; count of bases not matched to a gene: 7. The CDR3 contains 14 residues. The CDR3 is CASVGDRGDYGYTF. In DNA, the CDR3 is TGTGCCAGCGTAGGAGACAGGGGGGACTATGGCTACACCTTC.

This clone has just one count. This sequence joins TRBV12-5 and TRBJ1-1, with D perhaps matching TRBD1 (5 bases). Deletions cut 6 bases from V and 8 bases from J, with 13 bases between. The CDR3 is 12 amino acids. The germline V gene has CDR1 LGHNT and CDR2 FRNRAP. The CDR3 coding sequence is TGTGCTAGTGGGTTACAGGACGGGGAAGCTTTCTTT. Translating it yields CASGLQDGEAFF. The full variable domain, completed using reference TRBV12-5 and TRBJ1-1, is DARVTQTPRHKVTEMGQEVTMRCQPILGHNTVFWYRQTMMQGLELLAYFRNRAPLDDSGMPKDRFSAEMPDATLATLKIQPSEPRDSAVYFCASGLQDGEAFFGQGTRLTVV.

The rearrangement uses TRBV27 and TRBJ1-5; D is uncertain. This CDR3 is 15 amino acids long. Looked up from germline, CDR1 is MNHEY and CDR2 is SMNVEV (reference sequence). The ends were cut back, 1 base at V and 4 bases at J, with 11 bases in the middle. In nucleotides, the CDR3 is TGTGCCAGCAGTTTATTGGGAGGGAGAAATCAGCCCCAGCATTTT. Its protein product is CASSLLGGRNQPQHF.

This clone has just a few counts. This sequence joins TRBV6-2 or TRBV6-3 and TRBJ1-1; the D gene is possibly TRBD1 (5 bases). CDR1 and CDR2 (germline): MNHEY, SVGEGT. V was pared by 5 bases and J by 0 bases, with 10 bases between. This CDR3 has 14 residues. The CDR3 sequence: CASSTRQMNTEAFF. Here the CDR3 DNA reads TGTGCCAGCAGTACCCGACAGATGAACACTGAAGCTTTCTTT.

The V gene is TRBV10-2, the J gene TRBJ2-5; D call uncertain. CDR1 is WSHSY, CDR2 SAAADI, per germline. V gave up 3 bases and J gave up 5 bases, with 13 bases separating them. This CDR3 region has 14 residues. The CDR3, as DNA: TGCGCCAGCAGTGATAATCTGGCCGGGGAGACCCAGTACTTC. This sequence encodes CASSDNLAGETQYF.

This clone appeared a few times. In DNA, the CDR3 is TGTGCCAGCAGTGCTGACAGGGGCTATGGCTACACCTTC. Translated: CASSADRGYGYTF. This sequence joins TRBV6-4 and TRBJ1-2, with 8 positions matching TRBD1. CDR1 is MRHNA, CDR2 SNTAGT, per germline. V lost 4 bases to trimming and J lost 4 bases; unmatched junction nucleotides: 2. CDR3 length: 13 amino acids.

The genes are TRBV5-5 and TRBJ2-3; 9 nucleotides align to TRBD1. Germline values: CDR1 SGHKS, CDR2 YYEKEE (reference sequence). The CDR3 sequence is 14 residues long. J was trimmed by 5 bases and V by 1 base; bases with no gene match: 2. The CDR3 DNA follows: TGTGCCAGCAGCTTGCCGGGACAGGGAGATACGCAGTATTTT. As protein: CASSLPGQGDTQYF.

The chain is built from TRBV28 and TRBJ2-7; D gene ambiguous. CDR3 length equals 11 residues. Germline assignment: CDR1 MDHEN and CDR2 SYDVKM. V gave up 6 bases and J gave up 9 bases, with 12 bases separating them. CDR3 nucleotide sequence: TGTGCCAGCAGAGAGAATGAGAGGCAGTACTTC. Protein product: CASRENERQYF.

This rearrangement joins TRBV3-1 (or the pseudogene TRBV3-2) to TRBJ1-2, with D maybe TRBD1 (6 bases). V was shortened by 1 base and J by 4 bases, with 13 bases between the two germline ends. Germline V CDR1 and CDR2: LGHDT, YNNKEL (reference sequence). The CDR3 loop spans 15 amino acids. The DNA for the CDR3 is TGTGCCAGCAGCCAAGTAAGGGCAGGGGTCTATGGCTACACCTTC. The encoded protein is CASSQVRAGVYGYTF.

V usage is TRBV6-5 and J usage is TRBJ2-7, with D possibly TRBD2 on 5 matching bases. The CDR3 contains 16 residues. The V end lost 4 bases, the J end lost 0 bases, and 16 bases lay between the germline ends. Germline CDR1 MNHEY, CDR2 SVGAGI. CDR3 amino acids: CASSSGGPPLSYEQYF. CDR3 in DNA: TGTGCCAGCAGTTCCGGCGGGCCCCCCCTCTCCTACGAGCAGTACTTC.

The J gene is TRBJ2-1, the V gene TRBV11-3; D is unclear. Germline CDR1 and CDR2: SGHNT and YENEEA. The CDR3 spans 14 residues. Trimming shortened V by 0 bases and J by 2 bases, and 5 bases separated the two germline ends. The CDR3 DNA reads as TGTGCCAGCAGCTTAGATCAGGCCTACAATGAGCAGTTCTTC. Protein product: CASSLDQAYNEQFF.

V and J are TRBV18 and TRBJ2-3, with 7 bases fitting TRBD2. The V gene end was trimmed by 4 bases and the J gene end by 2 bases; junction bases not matched to a gene: 9. CDR1 KGHSH and CDR2 LQKENI come from the germline V gene. CDR3 size: 16 residues. The CDR3 nucleotides read TGTGCCAGCTCACTCTACAGCGGGGCTATCACAGATACGCAGTATTTT. Translation: CASSLYSGAITDTQYF.

In this sample, this clone turned up once. The V call is TRBV5-4, the J call TRBJ1-4; TRBD1 aligns across 11 bases. This CDR3 comprises 14 residues. The trim removed 4 bases at V and 10 bases at J, leaving 6 bases unmatched. Germline V gives CDR1 SGHNT, CDR2 YYREEE (reference sequence). CDR3 region: CASSPGQGAGKLFF. The CDR3 DNA follows: TGTGCCAGCAGCCCCGGACAGGGGGCTGGAAAACTGTTTTTT. The whole variable domain, remainder taken from reference TRBV5-4 and TRBJ1-4, is ETGVTQSPTHLIKTRGQQVTLRCSSQSGHNTVSWYQQALGQGPQFIFQYYREEENGRGNFPPRFSGLQFPNYSSELNVNALELDDSALYLCASSPGQGAGKLFFGSGTQLSVL.

The chain carries TRBV4-1 and TRBJ1-2; D is possibly TRBD1 (5 bases). The V gene lost 4 bases and the J gene lost 6 bases, with 21 bases spanning the gap. CDR1 is MGHRA and CDR2 is YSYEKL in the germline V gene. This CDR3 has 16 residues. The CDR3 sequence is CASSRQGGAGSDGYTF. The CDR3 coding sequence is TGCGCCAGCAGCCGGCAGGGAGGGGCAGGGTCAGATGGCTACACCTTC.

DNA for the CDR3: TGTGCCAGCGGCCCCTGGACAGGTTCCGAGCAGTACTTC. The encoded protein is CASGPWTGSEQYF. The chain uses TRBV14 and TRBJ2-7, with 7 bases lining up with TRBD1. The V segment lost 8 bases and the J segment 6 bases; nucleotides outside the gene matches: 10. The CDR3 is 13 amino acids. CDR1 and CDR2 (germline): SGHDN, FVKESK.

The chain links TRBV11-1 to TRBJ1-5; D unclear. The germline gives CDR1 SGHAT, CDR2 FQDESV (reference sequence). This CDR3 region has 13 residues. Trimming shortened V by 1 base and J by 8 bases, and 9 bases separated the two germline ends. CDR3 sequence: CASSLGSSEPQHF. The CDR3 DNA follows: TGTGCCAGCAGCTTAGGGTCTTCGGAGCCCCAGCATTTT.

V usage is TRBV2 and J usage is TRBJ2-3; 12 bases map to TRBD2. The germline V gene encodes CDR1 SNHLY and CDR2 FYNNEI. The CDR3 spans 15 residues. Trimming cost V 7 bases and J 5 bases; bases outside gene matches: 7. Written as DNA, the CDR3 is TGTGCCAGCAATCTACTAGCGGGAGGTGGAGATACGCAGTATTTT. Protein: CASNLLAGGGDTQYF.

The chain employs TRBV3-1 (or the pseudogene TRBV3-2) and TRBJ2-7, with D possibly matching TRBD2 (5 bases). Germline V CDR1 and CDR2: LGHDT, YNNKEL (reference sequence). This CDR3 contains 10 residues. Trimming took off 8 bases at V and 6 bases at J, with 8 bases between the two ends. The CDR3 nucleotides are TGTGCCAGCTCGGGAAGCGAGCAGTACTTC. Translated: CASSGSEQYF.

This clone was counted once. The chain carries TRBV5-1 and TRBJ2-5; 11 bases line up with TRBD2. CDR1 is SGHRS, CDR2 YFSETQ, per germline. Trimming took 7 bases from V and 5 from J; bases not matched to a gene: 7. The CDR3 sequence is 14 residues long. CDR3 residues: CASSTSGGSETQYF. In DNA form, the CDR3 reads TGCGCCAGCTCTACTAGCGGGGGAAGCGAGACCCAGTACTTC. Combining the CDR3 with reference TRBV5-1 and TRBJ2-5 gives the whole variable domain KAGVTQTPRYLIKTRGQQVTLSCSPISGHRSVSWYQQTPGQGLQFLFEYFSETQRNKGNFPGRFSGRQFSNSRSEMNVSTLELGDSALYLCASSTSGGSETQYFGPGTRLLVL.

The V gene is TRBV27, the J gene TRBJ2-3; TRBD2 matches 7 bases. The CDR3 spans 13 residues. V was clipped by 7 bases and J by 3 bases; unmatched bases: 4. Germline lookup yields CDR1 MNHEY and CDR2 SMNVEV (reference sequence). CDR3 in DNA: TGTGCCAGCACCTTTAGCGGGACAGATACGCAGTATTTT. Its translation: CASTFSGTDTQYF.